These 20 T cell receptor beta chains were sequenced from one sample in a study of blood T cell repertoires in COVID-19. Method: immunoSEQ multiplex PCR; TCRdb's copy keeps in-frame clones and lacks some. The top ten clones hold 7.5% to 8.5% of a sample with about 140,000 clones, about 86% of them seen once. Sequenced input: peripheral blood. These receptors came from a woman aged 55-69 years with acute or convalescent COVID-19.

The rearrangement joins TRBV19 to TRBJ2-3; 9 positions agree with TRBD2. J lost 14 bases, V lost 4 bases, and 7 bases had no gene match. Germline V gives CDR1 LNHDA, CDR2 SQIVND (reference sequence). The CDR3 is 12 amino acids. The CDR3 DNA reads TGTGCCAGTAGTAATCGCGGGGGGGCCGCGTATTTT. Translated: CASSNRGGAAYF.

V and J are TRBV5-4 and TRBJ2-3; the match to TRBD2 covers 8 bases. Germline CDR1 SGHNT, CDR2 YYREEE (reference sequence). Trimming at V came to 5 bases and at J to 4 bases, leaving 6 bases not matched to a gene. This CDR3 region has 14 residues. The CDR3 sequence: CASRANGGADTQYF. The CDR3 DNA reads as TGTGCCAGCAGGGCTAACGGGGGGGCAGATACGCAGTATTTT.

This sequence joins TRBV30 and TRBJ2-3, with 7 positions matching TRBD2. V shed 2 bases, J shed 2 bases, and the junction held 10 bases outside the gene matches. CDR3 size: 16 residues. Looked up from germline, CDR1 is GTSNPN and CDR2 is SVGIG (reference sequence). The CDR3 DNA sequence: TGTGCCTGGAGTCCTAGCGGTGGAGGGCCCACAGATACGCAGTATTTT. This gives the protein CAWSPSGGGPTDTQYF.

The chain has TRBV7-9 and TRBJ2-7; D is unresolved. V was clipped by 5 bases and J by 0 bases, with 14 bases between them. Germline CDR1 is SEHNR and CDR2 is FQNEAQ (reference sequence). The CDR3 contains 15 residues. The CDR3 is CASSPTSTTSYEQYF. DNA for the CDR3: TGTGCCAGCAGCCCGACCTCTACTACCTCCTACGAGCAGTACTTC. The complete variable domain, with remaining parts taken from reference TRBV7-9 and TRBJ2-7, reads DTGVSQNPRHKITKRGQNVTFRCDPISEHNRLYWYRQTLGQGPEFLTYFQNEAQLEKSRLLSDRFSAERPKGSFSTLEIQRTEQGDSAMYLCASSPTSTTSYEQYFGPGTRLTVT.

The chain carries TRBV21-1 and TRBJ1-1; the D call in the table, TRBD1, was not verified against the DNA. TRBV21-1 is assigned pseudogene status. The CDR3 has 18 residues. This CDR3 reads CASSHTETAQGVFTEAFF. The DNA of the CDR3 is TGTGCCAGCAGCCACACCGAAACGGCTCAGGGGGTGTTCACTGAAGCTTTCTTT.

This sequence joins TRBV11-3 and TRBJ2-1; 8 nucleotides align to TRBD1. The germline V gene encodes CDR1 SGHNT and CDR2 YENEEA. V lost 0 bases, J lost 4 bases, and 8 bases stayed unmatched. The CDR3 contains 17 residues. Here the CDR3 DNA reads TGTGCCAGCAGCTTAGAATTAATGACAGGGGAATACAATGAGCAGTTCTTC. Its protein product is CASSLELMTGEYNEQFF.

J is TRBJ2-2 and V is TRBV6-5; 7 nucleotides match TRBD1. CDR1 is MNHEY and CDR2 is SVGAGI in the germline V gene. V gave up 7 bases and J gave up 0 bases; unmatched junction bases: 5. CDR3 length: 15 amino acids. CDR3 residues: CASIEGTANTGELFF. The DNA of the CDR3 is TGTGCCAGCATCGAAGGGACAGCGAACACCGGGGAGCTGTTTTTT.

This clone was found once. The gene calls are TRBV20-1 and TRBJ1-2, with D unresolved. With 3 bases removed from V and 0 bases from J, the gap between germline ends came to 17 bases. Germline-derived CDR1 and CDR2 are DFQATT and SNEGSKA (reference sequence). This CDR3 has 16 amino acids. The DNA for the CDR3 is TGCAGTGCTAGTCTTAGTACGGCGGAAGCTAACTATGGCTACACCTTC. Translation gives CSASLSTAEANYGYTF.

The CDR3, as DNA: TGTGCCAGCAGCCAAGTTCTCCCGGGACAGGGGGGCCTAGATACGCAGTATTTT. Translated, it gives CASSQVLPGQGGLDTQYF. This chain connects TRBV3-1 (or the pseudogene TRBV3-2) to TRBJ2-3; 11 bases align to TRBD1. Germline CDR1 and CDR2: LGHDT and YNNKEL (reference sequence). Trimming cost V 1 base and J 5 bases; bases outside gene matches: 11. The CDR3 extends over 18 amino acids.

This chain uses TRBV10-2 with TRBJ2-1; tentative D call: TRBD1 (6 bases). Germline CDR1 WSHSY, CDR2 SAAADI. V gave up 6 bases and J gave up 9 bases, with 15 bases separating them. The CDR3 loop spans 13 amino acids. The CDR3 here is CASSQQGKGEQFF. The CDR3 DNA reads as TGCGCCAGCAGCCAACAGGGAAAGGGTGAGCAGTTCTTC.

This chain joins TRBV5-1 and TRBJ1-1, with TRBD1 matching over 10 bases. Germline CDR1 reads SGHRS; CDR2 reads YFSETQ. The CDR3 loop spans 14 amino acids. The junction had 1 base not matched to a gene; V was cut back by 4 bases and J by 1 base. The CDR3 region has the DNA TGCGCCAGCAGCAGGACAGGGGGGAACACTGAAGCTTTCTTT. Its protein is CASSRTGGNTEAFF.

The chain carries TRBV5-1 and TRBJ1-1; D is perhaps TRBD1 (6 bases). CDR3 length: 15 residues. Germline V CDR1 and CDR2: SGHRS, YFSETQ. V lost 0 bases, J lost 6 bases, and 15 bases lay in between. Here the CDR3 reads CASSLAPDSGAEAFF. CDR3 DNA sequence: TGCGCCAGCAGCTTGGCCCCTGATTCAGGGGCTGAAGCTTTCTTT.

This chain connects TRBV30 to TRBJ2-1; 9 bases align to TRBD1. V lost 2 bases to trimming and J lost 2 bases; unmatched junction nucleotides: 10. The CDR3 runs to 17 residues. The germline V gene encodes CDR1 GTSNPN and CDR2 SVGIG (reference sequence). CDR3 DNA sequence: TGTGCCTGGAGTACCCCTAGGACAGGGGAACCCTACAATGAGCAGTTCTTC. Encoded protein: CAWSTPRTGEPYNEQFF.

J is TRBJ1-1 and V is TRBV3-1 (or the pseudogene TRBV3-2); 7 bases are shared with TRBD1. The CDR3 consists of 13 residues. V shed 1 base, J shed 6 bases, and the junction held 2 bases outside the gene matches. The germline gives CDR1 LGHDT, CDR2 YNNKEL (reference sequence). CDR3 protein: CASSQVQGAEAFF. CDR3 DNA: TGTGCCAGCAGCCAAGTTCAGGGGGCTGAAGCTTTCTTT.

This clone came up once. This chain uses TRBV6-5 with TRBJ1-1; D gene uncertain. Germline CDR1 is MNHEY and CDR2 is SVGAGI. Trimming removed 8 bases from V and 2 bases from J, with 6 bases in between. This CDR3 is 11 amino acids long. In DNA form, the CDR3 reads TGTGCCAGCGGGCGTAACACTGAAGCTTTCTTT. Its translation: CASGRNTEAFF.

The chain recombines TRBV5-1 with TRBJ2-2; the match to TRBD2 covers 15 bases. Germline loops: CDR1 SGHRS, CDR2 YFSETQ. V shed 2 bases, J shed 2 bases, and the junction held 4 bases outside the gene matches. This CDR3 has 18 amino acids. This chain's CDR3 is CASSFGTSGGPNTGELFF. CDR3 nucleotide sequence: TGCGCCAGCAGCTTTGGGACTAGCGGGGGGCCTAACACCGGGGAGCTGTTTTTT.

CDR3 bases: TGTGCCTGGGGAGGAGGGTATAATCAGCCCCAGCATTTT. Translated: CAWGGGYNQPQHF. V is TRBV30 and J is TRBJ1-5; D ambiguous. Trimming left V 5 bases short and J 4 bases short, with 12 bases between. The CDR3 is made up of 13 amino acids. Germline V gene data show CDR1 as GTSNPN and CDR2 as SVGIG (reference sequence).

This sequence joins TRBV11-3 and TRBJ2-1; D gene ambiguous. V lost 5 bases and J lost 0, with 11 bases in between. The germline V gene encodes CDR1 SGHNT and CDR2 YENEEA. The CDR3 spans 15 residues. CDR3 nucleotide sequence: TGTGCCAGCAGCGGTTACTTGAGCTCCTACAATGAGCAGTTCTTC. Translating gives CASSGYLSSYNEQFF.

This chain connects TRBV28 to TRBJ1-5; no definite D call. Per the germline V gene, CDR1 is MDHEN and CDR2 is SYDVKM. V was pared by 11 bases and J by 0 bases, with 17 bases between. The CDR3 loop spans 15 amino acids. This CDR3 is CAAALGRFSNQPQHF. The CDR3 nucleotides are TGTGCCGCCGCGTTGGGCAGATTTAGCAATCAGCCCCAGCATTTT.

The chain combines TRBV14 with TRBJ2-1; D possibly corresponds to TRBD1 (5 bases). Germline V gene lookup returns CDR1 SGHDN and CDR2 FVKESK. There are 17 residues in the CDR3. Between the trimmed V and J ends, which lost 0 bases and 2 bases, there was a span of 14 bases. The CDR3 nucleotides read TGTGCCAGCAGCCAAGATCTAAGGACAATCACCTACAATGAGCAGTTCTTC. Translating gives CASSQDLRTITYNEQFF. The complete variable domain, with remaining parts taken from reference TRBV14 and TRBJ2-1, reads EAGVTQFPSHSVIEKGQTVTLRCDPISGHDNLYWYRRVMGKEIKFLLHFVKESKQDESGMPNNRFLAERTGGTYSTLKVQPAELEDSGVYFCASSQDLRTITYNEQFFGPGTRLTVL.